The present T cell receptor beta chain was sequenced within a study of radiation and T cells in renal cell carcinoma. Study-wide results and limits: In blood, top tumor clones expanded by 2 weeks, shrinking by 4.

Data came from immunoSEQ multiplex PCR; TCRdb stores just in-frame clones and leaves some out. The sample contains 140,000 or so clones, 80% to 90% of which appear only once. The time point: blood 4 weeks post-SBRT, at nephrectomy. Described treatment: 15 Gy SBRT to primary tumor, nephrectomy 4 weeks later. Nephrectomy followed 15 Gy stereotactic body radiation by 4 weeks. The patient's renal cell carcinoma had clear cell pathology. Regarding this clone: The antigen remains undetermined.

This CDR3 spans 14 amino acids. Germline V gene data show CDR1 as SGDLS and CDR2 as YYNGEE. With 1 base removed from V and 1 base from J, the gap between germline ends came to 5 bases. Sample: blood, taken from a patient whose treatment included radiotherapy and nephrectomy. This TCR came from a woman in her fifties or sixties with renal cell carcinoma. The chain carries TRBV9 and TRBJ2-2, with unresolved D. The CDR3 protein is CASSVTENTGELFF. CDR3 bases: TGTGCCAGCAGCGTAACGGAGAACACCGGGGAGCTGTTTTTT.